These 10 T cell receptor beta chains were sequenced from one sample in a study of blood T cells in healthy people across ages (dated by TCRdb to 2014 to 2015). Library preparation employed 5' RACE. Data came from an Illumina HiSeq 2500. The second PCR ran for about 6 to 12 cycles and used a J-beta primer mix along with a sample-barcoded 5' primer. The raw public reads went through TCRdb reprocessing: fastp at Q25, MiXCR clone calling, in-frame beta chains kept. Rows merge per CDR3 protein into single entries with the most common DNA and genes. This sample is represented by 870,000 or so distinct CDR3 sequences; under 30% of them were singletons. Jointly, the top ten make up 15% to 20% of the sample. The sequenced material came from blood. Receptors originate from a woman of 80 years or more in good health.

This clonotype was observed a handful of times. In nucleotides, the CDR3 is TGCGCCAGCAGCCCCGAGGGGGACCCCTACAATGAGCAGTACTTC. Encoded protein: CASSPEGDPYNEQYF. V is TRBV5-1 and J is TRBJ2-7; D is perhaps TRBD1 (6 bases). Germline loops: CDR1 SGHRS, CDR2 YFSETQ. V was clipped by 4 bases and J by 7 bases, with 21 bases between them. The CDR3 totals 15 residues.

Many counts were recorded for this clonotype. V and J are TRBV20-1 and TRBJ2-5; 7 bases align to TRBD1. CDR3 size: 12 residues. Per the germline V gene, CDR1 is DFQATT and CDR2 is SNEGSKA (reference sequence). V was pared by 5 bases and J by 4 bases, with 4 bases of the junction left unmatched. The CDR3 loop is CSAYSGGETQYF. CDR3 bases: TGCAGTGCTTACTCAGGGGGAGAGACCCAGTACTTC.

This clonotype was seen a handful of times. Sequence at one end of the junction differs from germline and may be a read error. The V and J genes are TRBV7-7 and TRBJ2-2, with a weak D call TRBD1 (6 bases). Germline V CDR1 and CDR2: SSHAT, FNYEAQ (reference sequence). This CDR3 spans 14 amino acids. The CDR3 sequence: CASSAAGDTGELFF. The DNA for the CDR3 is TGTGCTAGCAGCGCGGCAGGGGACACCGGGGAGCTGTTTTTT.

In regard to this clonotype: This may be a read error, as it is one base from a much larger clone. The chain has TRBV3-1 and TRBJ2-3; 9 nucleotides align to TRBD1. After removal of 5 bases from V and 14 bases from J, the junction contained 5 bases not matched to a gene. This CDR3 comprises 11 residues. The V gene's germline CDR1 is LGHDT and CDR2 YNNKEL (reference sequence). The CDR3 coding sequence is TGTGCCAGCAGCACACAGGGGGCGGCGTATTTT. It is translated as CASSTQGAAYF.

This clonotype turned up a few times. The chain's CDR3 is CASSPRTSSGELFF. DNA of the CDR3: TGTGCCAGCAGTCCAAGGACGTCTTCCGGGGAGCTGTTTTTT. The V call is TRBV12-3 or TRBV12-4, the J call TRBJ2-2; no clear D. V was pared by 5 bases and J by 6 bases, with 13 bases between. This CDR3 contains 14 residues.

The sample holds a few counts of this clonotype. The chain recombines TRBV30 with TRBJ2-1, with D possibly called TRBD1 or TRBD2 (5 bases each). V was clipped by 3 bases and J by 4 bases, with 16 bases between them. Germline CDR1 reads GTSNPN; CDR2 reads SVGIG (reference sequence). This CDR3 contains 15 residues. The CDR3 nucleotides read TGTGCCTGGAGATGGTGGGGGACGGGGTACAATGAGCAGTTCTTC. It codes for CAWRWWGTGYNEQFF.

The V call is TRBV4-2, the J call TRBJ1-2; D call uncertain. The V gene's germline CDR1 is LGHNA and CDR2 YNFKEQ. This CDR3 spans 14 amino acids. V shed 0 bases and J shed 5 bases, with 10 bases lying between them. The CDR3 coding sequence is TGTGCCAGCAGCCAAGATTGGACTTCGTATGGCTACACCTTC. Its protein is CASSQDWTSYGYTF.

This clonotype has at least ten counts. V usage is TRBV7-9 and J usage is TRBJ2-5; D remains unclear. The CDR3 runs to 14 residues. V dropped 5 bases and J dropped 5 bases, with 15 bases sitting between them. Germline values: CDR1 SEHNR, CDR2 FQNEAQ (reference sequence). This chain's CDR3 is CASSLSAERETQYF. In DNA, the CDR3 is TGTGCCAGCAGCCTATCCGCGGAGAGGGAGACCCAGTACTTC.

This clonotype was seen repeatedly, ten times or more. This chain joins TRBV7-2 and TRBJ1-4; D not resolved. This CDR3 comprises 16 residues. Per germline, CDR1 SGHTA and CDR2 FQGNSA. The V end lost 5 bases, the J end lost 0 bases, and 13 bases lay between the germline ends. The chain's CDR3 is CASSDWAAATNEKLFF. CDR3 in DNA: TGTGCCAGCAGCGATTGGGCGGCAGCAACTAATGAAAAACTGTTTTTT. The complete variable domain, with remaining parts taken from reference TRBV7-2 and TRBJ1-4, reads GAGVSQSPSNKVTEKGKDVELRCDPISGHTALYWYRQSLGQGLEFLIYFQGNSAPDKSGLPSDRFSAERTGGSVSTLTIQRTQQEDSAVYLCASSDWAAATNEKLFFGSGTQLSVL.

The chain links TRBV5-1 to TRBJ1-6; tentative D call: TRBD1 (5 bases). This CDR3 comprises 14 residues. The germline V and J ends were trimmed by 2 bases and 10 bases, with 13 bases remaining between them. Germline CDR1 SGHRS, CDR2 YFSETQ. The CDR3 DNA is TGCGCCAGCAGCTTAGGAGACAGAGTCTCACCCCTCCACTTT. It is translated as CASSLGDRVSPLHF.